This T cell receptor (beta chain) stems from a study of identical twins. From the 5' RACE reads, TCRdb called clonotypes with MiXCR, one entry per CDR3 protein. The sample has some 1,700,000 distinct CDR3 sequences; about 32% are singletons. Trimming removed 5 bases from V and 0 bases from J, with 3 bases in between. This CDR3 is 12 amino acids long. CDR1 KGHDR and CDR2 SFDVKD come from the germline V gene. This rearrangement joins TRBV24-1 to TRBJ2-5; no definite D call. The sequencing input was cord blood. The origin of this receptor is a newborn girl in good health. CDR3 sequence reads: CATSGYQETQYF. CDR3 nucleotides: TGTGCCACCAGTGGGTACCAAGAGACCCAGTACTTC.